Reported below is one T cell receptor beta chain. This receptor's antigen is unknown. Per-base quality was not reported, and no clone a single base away is much larger than it. Library creation used the immunoSEQ multiplex PCR assay. For the multiplex PCR, a mixture combining 60 forward primers for TCR Vbeta segments and 13 reverse primers for TCR Jbeta segments was used. The CDR3 region of rearranged TCR beta genes was amplified from genomic DNA with a multiplex PCR assay. Amplified TCR beta libraries were sequenced as 87-base-pair reads on the Illumina HiSeq System. The study's processing was this. A later analysis counted some 74 million unique TCR beta chains across the 700 or so repertoires, and around 12 million of these chains were shared by at least two donors. A nearest-neighbor algorithm error-corrected the raw reads and collapsed the reads into unique sequences, merging closely related sequences to remove PCR and sequencing errors. V, D and J gene segments were assigned by aligning CDR3 sequences to IMGT reference sequences. For a sequence to be retained, a match of at least six nucleotides to both a V gene segment and a J gene segment was required. Rearrangements were classified as productive when the CDR3 lacked stop codons and remained in frame with V and J, and all other rearrangements were classified as non-productive. Following IMGT convention, CDR3 was defined as the stretch from the second conserved V-encoded cysteine up to the conserved J-encoded phenylalanine. Sequences without an unambiguous match to a single V gene segment were excluded from the earlier analysis of a few hundred of the donors. An earlier analysis of a few hundred of the donors called V segments functional above 56.7% productive rearrangements and segregating when the between-donor standard deviation exceeded 5%. A statistical classification framework was developed to diagnose cytomegalovirus status using the catalog of TCR beta chain sequences. A later analysis assigned V and J genes by comparing TCR nucleotide sequences with IMGT/GENE-DB human TR gene sequences. Using the TCRdist pipeline, a later analysis assigned CDR3 sequences along with most-parsimonious VDJ recombination scenarios. In a later analysis, each TCR beta chain was defined by its CDR3 amino acid sequence together with its V-gene family, and reads without a unique V-gene family were excluded. To address suspected cross-contamination and a sequencing artifact, a later analysis removed several hundred highly shared, low-generation-probability nucleotide sequences. In a later analysis, a clonal expansion index was calculated for each public chain from normalized within-repertoire ranks of inferred template counts. Generation probabilities in a later analysis came from a VDJ recombination model fitted to out-of-frame rearrangements, and those results were checked against IGoR. In a later analysis, TCR-TCR, TCR-HLA and TCR-CMV co-occurrence was scored with hypergeometric tests, and a repertoire-size bias correction was applied to TCR pairs. To estimate false discovery rates, a later analysis permuted the HLA or CMV assignments 20 times. A later analysis grouped co-occurring TCRs with DBSCAN, adding TCRdist sequence similarity when clustering within HLA-allele-positive subsets. For co-occurrence clustering, repertoires with fewer than 30,000 or more than 120,000 public chains were excluded, along with 5 or 6 repertoires with anomalous nucleotide sharing. TCRdb holds this immuneACCESS table with in-frame rearrangements only. Some clones are missing; in checked studies, unresolved V genes explain under half, and the rest has no known cause. V and J calls and clone size come straight from that table; D and trimming were deduced from the DNA. A total of 170,000 or so clones appear in this sample, 80% to 85% of them only once. The ten biggest clones cover roughly 1.6% of the sample.

The record originates from a study of cytomegalovirus exposure and HLA in healthy donors (dated by TCRdb to about 2017). Study-wide context: An earlier analysis of approximately 640 of the donors reported 250 to 350 Gb of sequence data and around 110 million unique TCR beta sequences from 190 million or so T cells. An early release that covered around 590 HLA-typed donors contained approximately 300 gigabases of sequencing data and roughly 84 million unique TCR sequences. Of the approximately 400 genotyped donors, over 70% fell in the genetic ancestry cluster associated with self-reported Caucasian donors. The study aimed to test whether signatures of past pathogen exposure could be identified by cataloging public T cell receptors. The T cell repertoires of some 670 subjects were profiled by immunosequencing and related to cytomegalovirus serostatus. Along with the approximately 600-subject first cohort, a separate validation cohort of 120 different subjects was used. The study combined high-throughput TCR immunosequencing, statistical association of individual TCRs with disease status, and machine learning to predict cytomegalovirus infection status. A later analysis re-analyzed previously published TCR beta repertoires from 550 to 700 donors and added high-resolution HLA genotyping to study TCR occurrence patterns. Rather than using new phenotypic data, the later analysis identified candidate immune exposures from TCR beta sequences and from how often those sequences occurred across donors. To decide whether each TCR beta V gene segment behaved as functional or pseudogenic, an earlier analysis of fewer than 750 of the donors relied on high-throughput TCR beta sequencing. Donor age, sex, ethnicity and CMV serostatus were compiled alongside the repertoire data. A later genetic analysis used genome-wide SNP genotypes for about 65% of the 666 donors, treating that subset as a discovery cohort. Every discovery cohort repertoire had been produced on one sequencing platform. HLA typing covered class I and class II loci at four-digit resolution. Typing coverage differed by locus: A, B, C, DRB1 and DQB1 were typed in roughly 620-640 donors, DQA1 in 522, DPA1 in approximately 600, and DPB1 in around 490. About five DR-DQ haplotypes were treated as single units for association and clustering because of strong linkage in the cohort. Among almost 400 genotyped donors of the cohort, an average of about 240,000 unique TCR beta nucleotide sequences were sequenced per donor, approximately 20% of them non-productive. Paper-wide results and their limitations: Linkage disequilibrium might explain the correlated functional status among segregating V segments, but an unknown experimental factor could not be ruled out. The cohort was sequenced for TCR beta chains only, and without alpha or paired-chain data the features that could be detected were limited. Some IMGT-functional V segments, including TRBV6-2 and TRBV6-3, could not be distinguished by the 87-base-pair reads and were therefore excluded. The classifier was reported to diagnose cytomegalovirus status with high specificity and sensitivity in both the original and validation cohorts. Sequencing depth was assumed to be roughly uniform across donors in the presence/absence analyses, though that assumption may not hold. A further reported finding was that TCR beta sequences accurately predicted the HLA-A and HLA-B alleles for most subjects in the first cohort. An association between a missense DCLRE1C variant and V-gene and J-gene trimming of TCR beta chains was found in a later genetic analysis and replicated in an independent cohort. In a later analysis, the rate of TCR association differed among HLA loci, with DRB1 alleles having the most associated TCRs and HLA-C alleles having the fewest. Across donors, most TCR sequences were observed very rarely, whereas some public TCRs were present in many individuals. A later analysis found that HLA-associated TCR beta chains were more clonally expanded and had lower generation probabilities than equally common non-associated chains. The only immune exposure information available for the cohort was CMV serostatus. A group of highly shared sequence variants was considered likely to be a technical artifact of the sequencing pipeline. A later analysis reported that several top co-occurrence clusters appeared linked to parvovirus B19, influenza, CMV and Epstein-Barr virus. The study gave a list of about 170 TCR beta chains associated with cytomegalovirus. It was suggested by the authors that the approach could potentially be generalized to other disease states and immunological phenotypes. In a later genetic analysis, fewer N-insertions in productive TCRs were reported among donors in an Asian-associated ancestry cluster than the 666-donor mean. In an earlier analysis of roughly 560 of the donors, most TCR beta V segments were observed in productive rearrangements about 87% or about 30% of the time, broadly matching IMGT annotations. At a false discovery rate of 0.05, a later analysis linked roughly 17,000 TCR beta sequences to specific HLA alleles. Most CMV-associated TCR beta chains appeared to be HLA-restricted in a later analysis, and the HLA associations seemed to be driven largely by CMV exposure. Assigning TCR associations to individual alleles was difficult when HLA alleles, especially DR and DQ, strongly co-occurred. Because counts were too low, about 18 rarely observed V segments, including chromosome 9 orphons, were excluded from the earlier analysis of roughly 580 of the donors. In vitro tests confirmed that a few of the cytomegalovirus-associated TCR beta chains recognize cytomegalovirus antigens. Because some donors lacked HLA typing at each locus, the association tests relied only on the typed subset.

The cohort consisted of 670 or so healthy bone marrow donors. At the time of sampling, all cohort members were nominally healthy, though unrecorded immune exposures were likely present. The donor tested CMV seronegative and was one of the 352 seronegative cohort members. Every donor gave a peripheral blood sample, and the peripheral blood mononuclear cells from that sample were used for TCR beta sequencing. The Qiagen DNeasy Blood Extraction Kit was used to extract genomic DNA from the blood cell samples. Sequences SQVTM (CDR1) and ANQGSEA (CDR2) are obtained from the germline V gene. The CDR3 has 14 amino acids, counting the end cysteine and phenylalanine. Only CDR3 DNA is held: 42 bases, read in frame from base 1. V trim: 5 bases; J trim: 8 bases; unmatched bases: 13.

The sequencing sample was made of PBMCs. The clonotype comes from a man aged 50 to 59 in good health and CMV-seronegative. The chain uses TRBV29-1 and TRBJ1-2; TRBD1 fits 8 bases in the junction. The DNA is as follows: TGCAGCGTTTCAAAATCCGGACAGGGCCGAGGCTACACCTTC. It is translated as CSVSKSGQGRGYTF.